The entry that follows covers one T cell receptor beta chain sequence. These data come from a study of blood T cell repertoires in COVID-19. As for the study in general: Material from acute and convalescent COVID-19 was sourced from the United States, Italy and Spain.

Germline V lookup: CDR1 MDHEN, CDR2 SYDVKM. V dropped 6 bases and J dropped 4; count of bases not matched to a gene: 11. This CDR3 is built from 16 residues. Generated by immunoSEQ multiplex PCR, the TCRdb table keeps only in-frame clones and is missing some. The table has over 70,000 clones, around nine tenths seen once. This receptor was taken from an elderly man with acute or convalescent COVID-19. Sequencing input: peripheral blood. The rearrangement links TRBV28 to TRBJ1-2; TRBD1 agrees at 10 bases. The CDR3 DNA reads TGTGCCAGCAGCCCCGTACCGGGACAGGGGATCTATGGCTACACCTTC. This encodes CASSPVPGQGIYGYTF.